One T cell receptor beta chain is described in this entry. Its target is not known. Germline-derived CDR1 and CDR2 are LNHDA and SQIVND (reference sequence). V shed 9 bases, J shed 5 bases, and the junction held 6 bases outside the gene matches. The CDR3 spans 12 residues. This sample stems from a study of cytomegalovirus exposure and HLA in healthy donors. General study findings and limits: Investigators reported over 150 TCR beta chains as tied to cytomegalovirus.

Profiled with immunoSEQ multiplex PCR; TCRdb holds only in-frame clones, not every one. The table records around 80,000 clones, roughly 96% of them present only once. V is TRBV19 and J is TRBJ2-5; 7 bases are shared with TRBD2. Sequenced: PBMCs. The sequence was obtained from a woman under 30 in good health and CMV-seronegative. The CDR3 nucleotides read TGTGCCAGCGGGGGGTCCTGGGAGACCCAGTACTTC. Translated: CASGGSWETQYF.